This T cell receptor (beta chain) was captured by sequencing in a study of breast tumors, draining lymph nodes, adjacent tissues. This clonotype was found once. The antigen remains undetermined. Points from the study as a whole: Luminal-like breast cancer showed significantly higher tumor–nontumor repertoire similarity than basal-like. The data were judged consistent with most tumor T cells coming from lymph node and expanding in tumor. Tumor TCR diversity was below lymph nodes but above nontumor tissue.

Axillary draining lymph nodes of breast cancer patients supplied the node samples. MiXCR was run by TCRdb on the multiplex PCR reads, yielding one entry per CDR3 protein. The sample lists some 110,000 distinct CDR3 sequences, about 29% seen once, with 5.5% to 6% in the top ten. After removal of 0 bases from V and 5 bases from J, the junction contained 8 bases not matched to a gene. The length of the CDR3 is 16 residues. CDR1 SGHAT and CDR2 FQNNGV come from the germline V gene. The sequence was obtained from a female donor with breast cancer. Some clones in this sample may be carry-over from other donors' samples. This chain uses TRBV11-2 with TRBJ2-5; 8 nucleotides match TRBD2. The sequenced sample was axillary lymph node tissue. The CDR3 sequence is CASSLDVGGAGETQYF. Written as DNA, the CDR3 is TGTGCCAGCAGCTTAGACGTCGGGGGGGCCGGGGAGACCCAGTACTTC.